This T cell receptor beta chain was documented in a study of CD4 T cells in relation to SARS-CoV-2 and coronaviruses. As concerns this clone: The antigen is not known.

Using immunoSEQ multiplex PCR, the repertoire was profiled, and TCRdb retains in-frame clones only, with some absent. The table records about 28,000 clones, 76% of them present only once. CD4+ T cells from unexposed donors were obtained before the COVID-19 pandemic (2011-2018). Isolation of CD4+ T cells took place after less than 13 days in culture. Around 2 million PBMCs per well were cultured with about 9.8 IU/ml IL-2. The CDR3 runs to 13 residues. Germline V CDR1 and CDR2: SEHNR, FQNEAQ (reference sequence). The ends were cut back, 5 bases at V and 2 bases at J, with 10 bases in the middle. This chain connects TRBV7-9 to TRBJ2-7; D is possibly TRBD2 (5 bases). What was sequenced was CD4+ T cells from PBMCs, cultured in vitro. The TCR comes from a human donor in good health. The CDR3 DNA reads as TGTGCCAGCAGCAAAGGACTGGCCTACGAGCAGTACTTC. Its protein is CASSKGLAYEQYF. Together with reference TRBV7-9 and TRBJ2-7, the CDR3 gives the full variable domain: DTGVSQNPRHKITKRGQNVTFRCDPISEHNRLYWYRQTLGQGPEFLTYFQNEAQLEKSRLLSDRFSAERPKGSFSTLEIQRTEQGDSAMYLCASSKGLAYEQYFGPGTRLTVT.